This passage covers 22 T cell receptor beta chains from one sample sequenced in a study of blood T cell repertoires in COVID-19. Repertoires were generated with immunoSEQ multiplex PCR, while TCRdb's copy carries only in-frame clones and drops some. The data show about 250,000 clones, around 85% seen once. The sample comprised peripheral blood. These receptors all stem from a woman in her forties with active or convalescent COVID-19.

Note on this clone: This sample also contains other DNA sequences that code for the same CDR3. This chain links TRBV3-1 (or the pseudogene TRBV3-2) with TRBJ2-7, with D perhaps TRBD2 (7 bases). The CDR3 is made up of 14 amino acids. Germline lookup yields CDR1 LGHDT and CDR2 YNNKEL (reference sequence). V lost 3 bases and J lost 4, with 13 bases in between. The CDR3 DNA reads TGTGCCAGCAGCCAGGGGGGGGGCGCATACGAGCAGTACGTC. This gives the protein CASSQGGGAYEQYV.

The chain has TRBV3-1 (or the pseudogene TRBV3-2) and TRBJ2-2, with a possible D match to TRBD2 (5 bases). The CDR3 contains 15 residues. Trimming removed 0 bases at V and 5 bases at J, with 10 bases between. Germline-derived CDR1 and CDR2 are LGHDT and YNNKEL (reference sequence). Written as DNA, the CDR3 is TGTGCCAGCAGCCAAGAGTATAGGGAGACCGGGGAGCTGTTTTTT. It specifies CASSQEYRETGELFF.

The chain uses TRBV2 and TRBJ2-1, with 13 bases lining up with TRBD2. CDR1 SNHLY and CDR2 FYNNEI come from the germline V gene. The length of the CDR3 is 13 residues. The J segment lost 9 bases and the V segment lost 7 bases, leaving 3 bases of the junction unmatched. The CDR3 DNA reads as TGTGCCAGCATGAGGACTAGCGGGGGTGAGCAGTTCTTC. Translated: CASMRTSGGEQFF. Drawing the rest from reference TRBV2 and TRBJ2-1, the complete variable domain is EPEVTQTPSHQVTQMGQEVILRCVPISNHLYFYWYRQILGQKVEFLVSFYNNEISEKSEIFDDQFSVERPDGSNFTLKIRSTKLEDSAMYFCASMRTSGGEQFFGPGTRLTVL.

CDR3 sequence (DNA): TGCGCCAGCAGCCGTGAACTAGCGGGGGGCCTCTTCTACAATGAGCAGTTCTTC. Translated: CASSRELAGGLFYNEQFF. The V gene is TRBV4-1, the J gene TRBJ2-1, with TRBD2 identical over 12 bases. This CDR3 region has 18 residues. Trimming took 4 bases from V and 3 from J; bases not matched to a gene: 10. In germline, CDR1 is MGHRA, CDR2 YSYEKL.

A few counts support this clone. The chain uses TRBV29-1 and TRBJ1-5; the D is unclear. The CDR3 is 12 amino acids. The V gene lost 4 bases and the J gene lost 5 bases, with 9 bases spanning the gap. CDR1 and CDR2 (germline): SQVTM, ANQGSEA. The CDR3 DNA reads TGCAGCGTTGGTCACAGAGATCAGCCCCAGCATTTT. This codes for CSVGHRDQPQHF. The variable domain in full, completed from reference TRBV29-1 and TRBJ1-5, reads SAVISQKPSRDICQRGTSLTIQCQVDSQVTMMFWYRQQPGQSLTLIATANQGSEATYESGFVIDKFPISRPNLTFSTLTVSNMSPEDSSIYLCSVGHRDQPQHFGDGTRLSIL.

J is TRBJ2-3 and V is TRBV18; 12 bases line up with TRBD2. CDR1 KGHSH and CDR2 LQKENI come from the germline V gene. The J segment lost 4 bases and the V segment lost 6 bases, leaving 5 bases of the junction unmatched. The CDR3 sequence is 15 residues long. The CDR3 spells CASSRTSGVADTQYF. In DNA form, the CDR3 reads TGTGCCAGCTCGCGGACTAGCGGGGTCGCAGATACGCAGTATTTT.

The chain carries TRBV19 and TRBJ1-1; no clear D. This CDR3 has 13 amino acids. CDR1 is LNHDA, CDR2 SQIVND, per germline (reference sequence). V was trimmed by 6 bases and J by 4 bases, leaving 12 bases between them. The CDR3 sequence is CASRLPGSTEAFF. Here the CDR3 DNA reads TGTGCCAGTAGGCTCCCCGGTTCCACTGAAGCTTTCTTT.

The chain employs TRBV6-5 and TRBJ1-4; D is undetermined. The CDR3 is 12 residues long. Trimming left V 5 bases short and J 12 bases short, with 13 bases between. Germline CDR1 MNHEY, CDR2 SVGAGI. The chain's CDR3 is CASSTYIQELFF. The CDR3 DNA sequence: TGTGCCAGCAGTACATATATTCAGGAACTGTTTTTT.

This chain uses TRBV3-1 (or the pseudogene TRBV3-2) with TRBJ1-6, with D maybe TRBD1 (5 bases). The CDR3 runs to 14 residues. Per the germline V gene, CDR1 is LGHDT and CDR2 is YNNKEL (reference sequence). Trimming left V 5 bases short and J 9 bases short, with 14 bases between. CDR3 bases: TGTGCCAGCAGCGTGGGGACTCCAGGTTCACCCCTCCACTTT. This gives the protein CASSVGTPGSPLHF.

V usage is TRBV19 and J usage is TRBJ2-5; possible D gene TRBD1, 6 bases. There are 16 residues in the CDR3. V was trimmed by 6 bases and J by 5 bases, leaving 22 bases between them. Germline assignment: CDR1 LNHDA and CDR2 SQIVND (reference sequence). The CDR3 nucleotides are TGTGCCAGTAGCATCGACAGGACTTCCTCGTGGGAGACCCAGTACTTC. It yields the protein CASSIDRTSSWETQYF. Complete variable domain (other parts from reference TRBV19 and TRBJ2-5): DGGITQSPKYLFRKEGQNVTLSCEQNLNHDAMYWYRQDPGQGLRLIYYSQIVNDFQKGDIAEGYSVSREKKESFPLTVTSAQKNPTAFYLCASSIDRTSSWETQYFGPGTRLLVL.

The chain recombines TRBV9 with TRBJ1-4, with D possibly being TRBD1 (5 bases). The germline gives CDR1 SGDLS, CDR2 YYNGEE. V was shortened by 0 bases and J by 3 bases, with 15 bases between the two germline ends. The CDR3 extends over 17 amino acids. CDR3 residues: CASSVEGGDAANEKLFF. In DNA form, the CDR3 reads TGTGCCAGCAGCGTAGAAGGCGGGGACGCGGCTAATGAAAAACTGTTTTTT.

This clone has a handful of counts. V and J are TRBV29-1 and TRBJ1-6, with D perhaps matching TRBD1 (5 bases). The V end lost 4 bases, the J end lost 5 bases, and 6 bases lay between the germline ends. Germline loops: CDR1 SQVTM, CDR2 ANQGSEA. The CDR3 covers 12 residues. The CDR3 coding sequence is TGCAGCGTTGGACAGAATAATTCACCCCTCCACTTT. It yields the protein CSVGQNNSPLHF.

The chain combines TRBV3-1 (or the pseudogene TRBV3-2) with TRBJ1-6; D gene ambiguous. CDR1 LGHDT and CDR2 YNNKEL come from the germline V gene (reference sequence). V dropped 4 bases and J dropped 8 bases, with 9 bases sitting between them. There are 13 residues in the CDR3. CDR3 nucleotides: TGTGCCAGCAGCCTAGCCCGGGATTCACCCCTCCACTTT. It translates to CASSLARDSPLHF.

V is TRBV2 and J is TRBJ1-4; D may be TRBD1 (5 bases). V dropped 7 bases and J dropped 3 bases, with 24 bases sitting between them. The CDR3 spans 18 residues. Germline assignment: CDR1 SNHLY and CDR2 FYNNEI. CDR3 in amino acids: CASMGGWLNWSANEKLFF. The CDR3 nucleotides read TGTGCCAGCATGGGGGGTTGGCTTAACTGGTCCGCTAATGAAAAACTGTTTTTT. Drawing the rest from reference TRBV2 and TRBJ1-4, the complete variable domain is EPEVTQTPSHQVTQMGQEVILRCVPISNHLYFYWYRQILGQKVEFLVSFYNNEISEKSEIFDDQFSVERPDGSNFTLKIRSTKLEDSAMYFCASMGGWLNWSANEKLFFGSGTQLSVL.

This chain connects TRBV3-1 (or the pseudogene TRBV3-2) to TRBJ1-2, with D hard to call. Germline V lookup: CDR1 LGHDT, CDR2 YNNKEL (reference sequence). The CDR3 extends over 13 amino acids. The ends were cut back, 4 bases at V and 8 bases at J, with 14 bases in the middle. CDR3 loop: CASSPSQVLGYTF. The CDR3 nucleotides read TGTGCCAGCAGCCCGAGTCAGGTACTGGGCTACACCTTC.

V usage is TRBV19 and J usage is TRBJ1-1; perhaps TRBD1 as D (6 bases). Per the germline V gene, CDR1 is LNHDA and CDR2 is SQIVND (reference sequence). The CDR3 is made up of 13 amino acids. V dropped 11 bases and J dropped 4 bases, with 17 bases sitting between them. The CDR3 loop reads CAATNRVGTEAFF. CDR3 in DNA: TGTGCCGCGACAAACAGGGTGGGCACTGAAGCTTTCTTT.

This clone occurred once. A much more abundant neighbour one base away suggests this may be a read error. In DNA, the CDR3 is TGTGCCAGCAGCGGGGACAGCTACGAGCAGTACGTC. Its translation is CASSGDSYEQYV. V is TRBV7-9 and J is TRBJ2-7, with 7 nucleotides matching TRBD1. Germline assignment: CDR1 SEHNR and CDR2 FQNEAQ (reference sequence). The CDR3 extends over 12 amino acids. V lost 5 bases, J lost 3 bases, and 1 base stayed unmatched.

CDR3 sequence (DNA): TGTGCCAGCGGCAGGGAGGTGGAAAAACTGTTTTTT. The encoded protein is CASGREVEKLFF. The rearrangement uses TRBV12-3 or TRBV12-4 and TRBJ1-4; a weak D match, TRBD1 (5 bases). The CDR3 runs to 12 residues. V lost 8 bases to trimming and J lost 8 bases, with 12 bases between them.

The chain uses TRBV3-1 (or the pseudogene TRBV3-2) and TRBJ2-5; 7 nucleotides match TRBD2. With 1 base clipped from V and 9 bases from J, the junction kept 8 bases outside the gene matches. The CDR3 spans 14 residues. Germline values: CDR1 LGHDT, CDR2 YNNKEL (reference sequence). CDR3 protein: CASSQGRAGTAQYF. For the CDR3, the DNA is TGTGCCAGCAGCCAAGGGCGAGCGGGGACGGCCCAGTACTTC.

The genes are TRBV6-5 and TRBJ1-2, with D maybe TRBD1 (6 bases). V was shortened by 7 bases and J by 8 bases, with 20 bases between the two germline ends. The germline V gene encodes CDR1 MNHEY and CDR2 SVGAGI. The CDR3 extends over 14 amino acids. The CDR3 nucleotides read TGTGCCAGCACCGAGGGGGGGATCACTTACGGCTACACCTTC. It specifies CASTEGGITYGYTF.

The chain joins TRBV6-5 to TRBJ1-6, with 11 bases lining up with TRBD1. The V gene's germline CDR1 is MNHEY and CDR2 SVGAGI. CDR3 size: 16 residues. Trimming at V came to 0 bases and at J to 5 bases, leaving 0 bases not matched to a gene. In nucleotides, the CDR3 is TGTGCCAGCAGTTACTCGGACAGGGGGCATAATTCACCCCTCCACTTT. Protein: CASSYSDRGHNSPLHF.

This chain links TRBV28 with TRBJ2-1; 8 nucleotides align to TRBD2. The CDR3 runs 18 residues. V was clipped by 0 bases and J by 1 base; unmatched bases: 8. Germline CDR1 MDHEN, CDR2 SYDVKM. The CDR3 nucleotides are TGTGCCAGCAGTTTATGGGGCCGCGGGGGGAAGTCCTACAATGAGCAGTTCTTC. Protein product: CASSLWGRGGKSYNEQFF.